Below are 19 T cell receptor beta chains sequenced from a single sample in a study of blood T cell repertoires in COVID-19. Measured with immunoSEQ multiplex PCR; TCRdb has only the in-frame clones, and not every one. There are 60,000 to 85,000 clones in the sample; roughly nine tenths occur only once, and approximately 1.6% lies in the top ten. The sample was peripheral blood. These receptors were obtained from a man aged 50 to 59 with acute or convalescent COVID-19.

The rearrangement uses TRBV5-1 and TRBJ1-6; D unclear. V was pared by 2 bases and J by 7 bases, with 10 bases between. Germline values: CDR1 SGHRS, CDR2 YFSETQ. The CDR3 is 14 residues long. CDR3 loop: CASSFGQENSPLHF. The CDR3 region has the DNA TGCGCCAGCAGCTTTGGGCAGGAAAATTCACCCCTCCACTTT.

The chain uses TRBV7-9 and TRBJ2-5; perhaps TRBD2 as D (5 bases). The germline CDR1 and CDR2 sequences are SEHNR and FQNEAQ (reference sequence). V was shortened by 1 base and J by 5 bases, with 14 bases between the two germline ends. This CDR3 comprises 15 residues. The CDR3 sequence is CASSLVLLLGETQYF. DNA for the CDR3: TGTGCCAGCAGCTTAGTTTTATTACTAGGGGAGACCCAGTACTTC.

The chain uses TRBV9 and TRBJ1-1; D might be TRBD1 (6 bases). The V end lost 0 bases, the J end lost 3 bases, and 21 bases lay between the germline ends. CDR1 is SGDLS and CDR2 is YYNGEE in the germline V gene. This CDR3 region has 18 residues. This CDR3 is CASSVARQGPGSDTEAFF. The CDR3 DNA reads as TGTGCCAGCAGCGTAGCGAGGCAGGGGCCCGGATCGGACACTGAAGCTTTCTTT.

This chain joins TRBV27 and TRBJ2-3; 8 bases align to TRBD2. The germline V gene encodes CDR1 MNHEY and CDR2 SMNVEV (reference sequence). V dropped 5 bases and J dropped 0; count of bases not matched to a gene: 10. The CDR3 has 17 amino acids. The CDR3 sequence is CASSLLLAAGSTDTQYF. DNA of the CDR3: TGTGCCAGCAGTCTATTACTAGCGGCCGGTAGCACAGATACGCAGTATTTT.

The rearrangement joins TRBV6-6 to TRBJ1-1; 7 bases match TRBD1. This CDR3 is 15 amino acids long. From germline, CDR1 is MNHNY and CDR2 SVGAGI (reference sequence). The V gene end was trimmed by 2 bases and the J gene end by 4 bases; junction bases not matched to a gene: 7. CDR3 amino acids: CASSYPQGQSTEAFF. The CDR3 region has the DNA TGTGCCAGCAGTTACCCACAGGGGCAGAGCACTGAAGCTTTCTTT.

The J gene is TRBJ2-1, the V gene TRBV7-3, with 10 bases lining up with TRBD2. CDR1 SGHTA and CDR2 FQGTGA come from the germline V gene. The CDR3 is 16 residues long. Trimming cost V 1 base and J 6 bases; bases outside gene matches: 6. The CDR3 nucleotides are TGTGCCAGCAGCTTAATAGCGGGAGGAGAGGTCAATGAGCAGTTCTTC. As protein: CASSLIAGGEVNEQFF. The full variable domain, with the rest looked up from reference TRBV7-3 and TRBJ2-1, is GAGVSQTPSNKVTEKGKYVELRCDPISGHTALYWYRQSLGQGPEFLIYFQGTGAADDSGLPNDRFFAVRPEGSVSTLKIQRTERGDSAVYLCASSLIAGGEVNEQFFGPGTRLTVL.

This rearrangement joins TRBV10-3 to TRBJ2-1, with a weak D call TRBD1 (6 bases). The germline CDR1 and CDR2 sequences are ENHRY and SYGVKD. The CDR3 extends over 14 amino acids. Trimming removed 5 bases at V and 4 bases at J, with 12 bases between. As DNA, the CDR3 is TGTGCCATCAGTCCGACGGACAGTTACAATGAGCAGTTCTTC. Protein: CAISPTDSYNEQFF.

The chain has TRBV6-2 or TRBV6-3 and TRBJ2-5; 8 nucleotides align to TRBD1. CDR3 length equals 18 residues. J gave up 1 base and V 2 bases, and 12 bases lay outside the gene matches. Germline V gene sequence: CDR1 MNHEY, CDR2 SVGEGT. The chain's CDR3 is CASSYGQGASEFQETQYF. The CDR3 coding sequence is TGTGCCAGCAGTTACGGTCAGGGGGCGTCGGAATTCCAAGAGACCCAGTACTTC.

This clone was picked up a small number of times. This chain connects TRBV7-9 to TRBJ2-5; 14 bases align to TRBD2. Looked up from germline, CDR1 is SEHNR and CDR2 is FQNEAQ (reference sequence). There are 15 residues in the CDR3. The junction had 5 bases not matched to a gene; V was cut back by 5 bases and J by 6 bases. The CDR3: CASSRGTSGGQTQYF. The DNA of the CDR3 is TGTGCCAGCAGCCGCGGGACTAGCGGGGGTCAGACCCAGTACTTC. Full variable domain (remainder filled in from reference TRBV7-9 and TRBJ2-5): DTGVSQNPRHKITKRGQNVTFRCDPISEHNRLYWYRQTLGQGPEFLTYFQNEAQLEKSRLLSDRFSAERPKGSFSTLEIQRTEQGDSAMYLCASSRGTSGGQTQYFGPGTRLLVL.

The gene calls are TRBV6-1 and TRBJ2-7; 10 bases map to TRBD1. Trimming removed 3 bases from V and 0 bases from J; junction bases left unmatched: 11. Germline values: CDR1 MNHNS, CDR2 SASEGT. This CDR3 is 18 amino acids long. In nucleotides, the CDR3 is TGTGCCAGCAGTGAGCCGGGACAGGGGATTAGCTTCTCCTACGAGCAGTACGTC. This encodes CASSEPGQGISFSYEQYV.

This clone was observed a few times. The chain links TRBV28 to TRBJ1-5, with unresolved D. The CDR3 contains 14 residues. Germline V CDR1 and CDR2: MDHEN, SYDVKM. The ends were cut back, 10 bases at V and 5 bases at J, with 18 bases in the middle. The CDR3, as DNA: TGTGCCACCCAAAGTGGGAGCGGGGATCAGCCCCAGCATTTT. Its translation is CATQSGSGDQPQHF.

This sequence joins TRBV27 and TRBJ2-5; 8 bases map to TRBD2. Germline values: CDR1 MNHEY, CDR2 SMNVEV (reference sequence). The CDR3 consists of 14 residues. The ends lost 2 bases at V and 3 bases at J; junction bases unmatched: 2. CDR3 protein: CASSLVAGKETQYF. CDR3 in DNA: TGTGCCAGCAGTTTAGTAGCGGGAAAAGAGACCCAGTACTTC.

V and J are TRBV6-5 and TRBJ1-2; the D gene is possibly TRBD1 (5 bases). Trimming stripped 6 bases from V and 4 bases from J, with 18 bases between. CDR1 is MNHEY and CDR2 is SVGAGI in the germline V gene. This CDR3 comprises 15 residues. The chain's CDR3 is CASSSWGEGFYGYTF. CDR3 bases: TGTGCCAGCAGCTCCTGGGGGGAAGGTTTCTATGGCTACACCTTC.

Here the CDR3 DNA reads TGTGCCTGGACCCAAGCTAGCGGGGGGGATACGCAGTATTTT. Its translation is CAWTQASGGDTQYF. The chain combines TRBV30 with TRBJ2-3; the match to TRBD2 covers 11 bases. Trimming removed 4 bases from V and 6 bases from J; junction bases left unmatched: 6. Germline lookup yields CDR1 GTSNPN and CDR2 SVGIG (reference sequence). The CDR3 contains 14 residues.

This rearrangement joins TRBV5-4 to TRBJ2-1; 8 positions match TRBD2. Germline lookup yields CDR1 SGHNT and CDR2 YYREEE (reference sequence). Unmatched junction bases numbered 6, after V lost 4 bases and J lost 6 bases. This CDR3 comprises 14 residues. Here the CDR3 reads CASSRGLAVNEQFF. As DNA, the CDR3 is TGTGCCAGCAGCCGCGGACTAGCTGTCAATGAGCAGTTCTTC.

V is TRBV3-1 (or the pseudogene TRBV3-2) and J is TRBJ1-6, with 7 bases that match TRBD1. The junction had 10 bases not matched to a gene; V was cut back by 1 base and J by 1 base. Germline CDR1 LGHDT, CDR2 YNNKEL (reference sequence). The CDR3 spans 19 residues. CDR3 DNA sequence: TGTGCCAGCAGCCAAGTCATTAACAGGGGCGGTTCCTATAATTCACCCCTCCACTTT. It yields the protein CASSQVINRGGSYNSPLHF.

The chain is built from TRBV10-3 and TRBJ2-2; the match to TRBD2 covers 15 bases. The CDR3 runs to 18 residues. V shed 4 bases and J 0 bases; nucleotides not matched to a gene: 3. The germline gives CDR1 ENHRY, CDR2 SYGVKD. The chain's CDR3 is CAISGTSGRAANTGELFF. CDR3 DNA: TGTGCCATCAGTGGGACTAGCGGGAGGGCCGCGAACACCGGGGAGCTGTTTTTT.

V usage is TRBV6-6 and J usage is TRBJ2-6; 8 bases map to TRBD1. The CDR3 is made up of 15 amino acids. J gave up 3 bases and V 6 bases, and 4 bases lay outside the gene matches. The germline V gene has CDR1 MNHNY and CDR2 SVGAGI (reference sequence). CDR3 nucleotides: TGTGCCAGCAGCCAGGGGGCATTTGGGGCCAACGTCCTGACTTTC. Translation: CASSQGAFGANVLTF.

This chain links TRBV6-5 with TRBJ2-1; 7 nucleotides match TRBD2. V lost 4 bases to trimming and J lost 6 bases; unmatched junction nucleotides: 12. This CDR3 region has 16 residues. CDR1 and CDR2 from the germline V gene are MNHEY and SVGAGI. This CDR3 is CASSLGLSAGANEQFF. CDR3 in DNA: TGTGCCAGCAGTTTGGGACTATCCGCGGGAGCCAATGAGCAGTTCTTC.